This T cell receptor beta chain was captured by sequencing in a study of blood T cell repertoires in COVID-19. At the level of the study: T cells, B-cell-depleted T cells, or PBMCs provided the cDNA or gDNA that served as material.

Data came from immunoSEQ multiplex PCR; TCRdb stores just in-frame clones and leaves some out. The table shows around 140,000 clones, with around 89% occurring only once. Trimming removed 8 bases at V and 1 base at J, with 14 bases between. The CDR3 sequence is 14 residues long. Germline V gene data show CDR1 as LGHNT and CDR2 as FRNRAP. Sequencing input: peripheral blood. The receptor was derived from a man between 45 and 60 years old with active or convalescent COVID-19. The V gene is TRBV12-5, the J gene TRBJ2-5, with unresolved D. In DNA, the CDR3 is TGTGCTAGTAAAACCTTAGCAGCCCAAGAGACCCAGTACTTC. Protein sequence: CASKTLAAQETQYF.